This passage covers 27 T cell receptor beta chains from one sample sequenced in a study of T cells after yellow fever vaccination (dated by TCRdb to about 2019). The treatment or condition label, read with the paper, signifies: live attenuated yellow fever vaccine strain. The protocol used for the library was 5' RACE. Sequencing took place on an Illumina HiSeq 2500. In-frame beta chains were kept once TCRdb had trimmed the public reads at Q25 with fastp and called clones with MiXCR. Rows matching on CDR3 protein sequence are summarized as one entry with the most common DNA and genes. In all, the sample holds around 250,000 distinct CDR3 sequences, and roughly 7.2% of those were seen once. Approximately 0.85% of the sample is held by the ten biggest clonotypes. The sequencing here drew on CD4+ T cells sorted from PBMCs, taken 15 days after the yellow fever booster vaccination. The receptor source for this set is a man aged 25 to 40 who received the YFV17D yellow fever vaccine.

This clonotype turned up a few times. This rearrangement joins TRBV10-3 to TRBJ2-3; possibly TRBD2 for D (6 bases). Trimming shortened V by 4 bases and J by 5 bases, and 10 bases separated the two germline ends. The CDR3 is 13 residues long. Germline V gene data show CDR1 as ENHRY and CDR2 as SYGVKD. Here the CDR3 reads CAISAREQDTQYF. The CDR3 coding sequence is TGTGCCATCAGTGCCCGGGAGCAAGATACGCAGTATTTT.

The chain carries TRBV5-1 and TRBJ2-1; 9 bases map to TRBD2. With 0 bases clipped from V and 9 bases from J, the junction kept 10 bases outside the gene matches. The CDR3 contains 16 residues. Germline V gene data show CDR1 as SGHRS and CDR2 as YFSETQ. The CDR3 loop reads CASSLVVGGRALEQFF. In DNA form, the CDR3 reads TGCGCCAGCAGCTTGGTGGTAGGCGGGAGGGCCCTTGAGCAGTTCTTC.

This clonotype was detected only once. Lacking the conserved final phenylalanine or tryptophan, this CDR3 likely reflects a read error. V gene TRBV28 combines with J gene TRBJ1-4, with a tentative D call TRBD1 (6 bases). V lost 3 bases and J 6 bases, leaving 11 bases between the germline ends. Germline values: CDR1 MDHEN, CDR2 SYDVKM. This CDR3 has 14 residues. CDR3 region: CASSFSGADEKLFI. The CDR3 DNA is TGTGCCAGCAGTTTCTCGGGGGCTGATGAAAAACTGTTTATT.

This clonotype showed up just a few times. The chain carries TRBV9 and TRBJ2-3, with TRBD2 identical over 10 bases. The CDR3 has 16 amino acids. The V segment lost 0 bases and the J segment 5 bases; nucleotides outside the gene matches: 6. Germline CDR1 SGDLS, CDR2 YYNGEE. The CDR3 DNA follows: TGTGCCAGCAGCGTAGTGTCTAGCGGGGGTAGAGATACGCAGTATTTT. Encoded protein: CASSVVSSGGRDTQYF.

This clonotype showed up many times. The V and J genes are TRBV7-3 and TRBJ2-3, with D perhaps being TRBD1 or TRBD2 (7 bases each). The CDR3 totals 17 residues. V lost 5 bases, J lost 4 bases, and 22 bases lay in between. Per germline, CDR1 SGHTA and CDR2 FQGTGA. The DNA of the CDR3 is TGTGCCAGCAGCCCCAGGGGGGCGGGAGTGGACGCAGATACGCAGTATTTT. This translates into CASSPRGAGVDADTQYF.

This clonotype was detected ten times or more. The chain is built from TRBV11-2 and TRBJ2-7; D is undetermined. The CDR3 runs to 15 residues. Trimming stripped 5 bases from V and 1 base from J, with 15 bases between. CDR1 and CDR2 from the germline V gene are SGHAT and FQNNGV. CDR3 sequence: CASSPRIRRSYEQYF. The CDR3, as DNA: TGTGCCAGCAGCCCGCGCATCCGGCGATCCTACGAGCAGTACTTC. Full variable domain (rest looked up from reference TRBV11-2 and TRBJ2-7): EAGVAQSPRYKIIEKRQSVAFWCNPISGHATLYWYQQILGQGPKLLIQFQNNGVVDDSQLPKDRFSAERLKGVDSTLKIQPAKLEDSAVYLCASSPRIRRSYEQYFGPGTRLTVT.

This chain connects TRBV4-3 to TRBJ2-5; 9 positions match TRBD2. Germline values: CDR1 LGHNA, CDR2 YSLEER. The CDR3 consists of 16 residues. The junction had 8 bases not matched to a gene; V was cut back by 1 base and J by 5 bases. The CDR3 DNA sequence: TGCGCCAGCAGCCAAGGGAGCGTAGCGGGAGTTGAGACCCAGTACTTC. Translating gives CASSQGSVAGVETQYF.

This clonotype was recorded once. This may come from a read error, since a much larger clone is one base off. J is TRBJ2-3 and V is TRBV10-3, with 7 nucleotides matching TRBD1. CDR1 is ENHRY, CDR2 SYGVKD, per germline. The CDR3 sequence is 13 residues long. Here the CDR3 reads CAVSLGGPDTQYF. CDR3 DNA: TGTGCCGTCAGTTTAGGGGGCCCAGATACGCAGTATTTT.

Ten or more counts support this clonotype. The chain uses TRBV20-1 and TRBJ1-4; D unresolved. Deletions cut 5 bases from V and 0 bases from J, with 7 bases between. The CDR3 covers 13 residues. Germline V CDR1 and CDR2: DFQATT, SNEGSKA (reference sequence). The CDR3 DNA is TGCAGTGCTCCTTTTGCAACTAATGAAAAACTGTTTTTT. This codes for CSAPFATNEKLFF.

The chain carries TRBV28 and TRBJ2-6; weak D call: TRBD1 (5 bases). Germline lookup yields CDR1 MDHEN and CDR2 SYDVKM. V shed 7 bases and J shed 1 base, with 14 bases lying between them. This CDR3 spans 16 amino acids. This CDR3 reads CASNGLGASGANVLTF. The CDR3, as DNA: TGTGCCAGCAACGGGTTAGGGGCGTCTGGGGCCAACGTCCTGACTTTC.

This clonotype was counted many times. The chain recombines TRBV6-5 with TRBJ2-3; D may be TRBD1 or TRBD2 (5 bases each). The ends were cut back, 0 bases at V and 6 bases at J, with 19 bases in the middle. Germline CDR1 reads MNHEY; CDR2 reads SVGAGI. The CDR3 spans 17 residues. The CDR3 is CASSYSIGPRGADTQYF. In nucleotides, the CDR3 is TGTGCCAGCAGTTACTCGATAGGGCCACGGGGCGCCGATACGCAGTATTTT.

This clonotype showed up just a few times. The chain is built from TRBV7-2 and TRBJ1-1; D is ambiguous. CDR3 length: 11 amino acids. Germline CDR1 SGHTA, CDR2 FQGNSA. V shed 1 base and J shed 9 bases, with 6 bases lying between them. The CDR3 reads CASSLVGKAFF. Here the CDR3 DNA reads TGTGCCAGCAGCTTAGTGGGGAAAGCTTTCTTT. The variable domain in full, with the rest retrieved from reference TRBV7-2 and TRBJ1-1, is GAGVSQSPSNKVTEKGKDVELRCDPISGHTALYWYRQSLGQGLEFLIYFQGNSAPDKSGLPSDRFSAERTGGSVSTLTIQRTQQEDSAVYLCASSLVGKAFFGQGTRLTVV.

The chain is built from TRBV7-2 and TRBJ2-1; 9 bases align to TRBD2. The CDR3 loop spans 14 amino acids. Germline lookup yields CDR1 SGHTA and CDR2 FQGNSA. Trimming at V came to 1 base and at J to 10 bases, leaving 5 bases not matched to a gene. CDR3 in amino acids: CASSLGTTSGEQFF. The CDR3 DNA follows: TGTGCCAGCAGCTTAGGGACGACTAGCGGAGAGCAGTTCTTC.

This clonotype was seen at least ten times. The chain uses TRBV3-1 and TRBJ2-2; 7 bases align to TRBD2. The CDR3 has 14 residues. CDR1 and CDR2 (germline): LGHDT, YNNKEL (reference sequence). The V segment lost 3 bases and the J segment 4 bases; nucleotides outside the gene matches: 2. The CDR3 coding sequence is TGTGCCAGCAGCCAGCGGGAGCTCACCGGGGAGCTGTTTTTT. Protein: CASSQRELTGELFF.

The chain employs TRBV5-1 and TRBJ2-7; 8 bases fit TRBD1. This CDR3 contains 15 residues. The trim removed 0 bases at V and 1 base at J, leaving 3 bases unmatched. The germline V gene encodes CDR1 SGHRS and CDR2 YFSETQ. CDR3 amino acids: CASSLDQGASYEQYF. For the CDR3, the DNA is TGCGCCAGCAGCTTGGATCAGGGGGCTTCCTACGAGCAGTACTTC. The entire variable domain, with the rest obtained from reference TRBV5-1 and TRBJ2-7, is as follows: KAGVTQTPRYLIKTRGQQVTLSCSPISGHRSVSWYQQTPGQGLQFLFEYFSETQRNKGNFPGRFSGRQFSNSRSEMNVSTLELGDSALYLCASSLDQGASYEQYFGPGTRLTVT.

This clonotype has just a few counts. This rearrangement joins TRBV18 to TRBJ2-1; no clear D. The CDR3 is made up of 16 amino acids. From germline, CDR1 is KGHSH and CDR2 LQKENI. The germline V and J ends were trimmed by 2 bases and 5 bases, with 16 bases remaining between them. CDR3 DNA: TGTGCCAGCTCACCAACGGTAGCCGATCCTAACAATGAGCAGTTCTTC. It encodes CASSPTVADPNNEQFF.

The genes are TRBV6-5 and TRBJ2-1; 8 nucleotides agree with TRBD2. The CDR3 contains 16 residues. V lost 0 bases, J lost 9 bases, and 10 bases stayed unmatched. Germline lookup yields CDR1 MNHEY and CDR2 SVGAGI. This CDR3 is CASSYSKTGGPREQFF. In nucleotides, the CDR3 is TGTGCCAGCAGTTACTCGAAAACGGGAGGGCCTCGTGAGCAGTTCTTC.

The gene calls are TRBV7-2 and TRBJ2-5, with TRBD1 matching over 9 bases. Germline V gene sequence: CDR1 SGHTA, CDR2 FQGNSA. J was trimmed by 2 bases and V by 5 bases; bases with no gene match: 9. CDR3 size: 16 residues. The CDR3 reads CASSAGQGPRQETQYF. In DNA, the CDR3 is TGTGCCAGCAGCGCAGGACAGGGGCCCCGACAAGAGACCCAGTACTTC.

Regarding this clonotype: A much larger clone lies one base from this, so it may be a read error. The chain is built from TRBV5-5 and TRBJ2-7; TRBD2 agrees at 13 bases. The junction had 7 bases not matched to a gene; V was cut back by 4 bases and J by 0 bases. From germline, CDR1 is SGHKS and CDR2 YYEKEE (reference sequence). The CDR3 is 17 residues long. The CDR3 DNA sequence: TGTGCCAGCAGCGACCCCTGGACTAGCGGGAGCTCCTACGAGCAGTACTTC. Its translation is CASSDPWTSGSSYEQYF.

The CDR3: CSLQGYNEQFF. DNA for the CDR3: TGCAGCCTTCAGGGCTACAATGAGCAGTTCTTC. The chain employs TRBV29-1 and TRBJ2-1; TRBD1 might be the D (5 bases). Per the germline V gene, CDR1 is SQVTM and CDR2 is ANQGSEA. This CDR3 spans 11 amino acids. With 8 bases removed from V and 3 bases from J, the gap between germline ends came to 8 bases.

For the CDR3, the DNA is TGTGCCAGCAGCTCCACCTCCGTAGCGGGGACCCAGTACTTC. This codes for CASSSTSVAGTQYF. The rearrangement uses TRBV7-6 and TRBJ2-5, with TRBD2 identical over 7 bases. With V trimmed by 4 bases and J by 7 bases, 9 bases remained unmatched. CDR1 SGHVS and CDR2 FNYEAQ come from the germline V gene. The CDR3 runs 14 residues.

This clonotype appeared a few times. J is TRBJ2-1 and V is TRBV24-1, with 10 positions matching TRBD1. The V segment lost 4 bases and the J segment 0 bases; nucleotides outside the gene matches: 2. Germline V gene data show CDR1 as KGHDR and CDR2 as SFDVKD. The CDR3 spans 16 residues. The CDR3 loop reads CATSDRTGGSYNEQFF. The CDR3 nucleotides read TGTGCCACCAGTGACCGGACAGGGGGCTCCTACAATGAGCAGTTCTTC.

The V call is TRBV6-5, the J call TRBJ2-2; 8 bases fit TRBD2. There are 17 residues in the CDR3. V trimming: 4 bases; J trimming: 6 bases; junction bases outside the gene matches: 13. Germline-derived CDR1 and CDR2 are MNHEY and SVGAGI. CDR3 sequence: CASSFTGTRSYSGELFF. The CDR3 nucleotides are TGTGCCAGCAGTTTCACCGGGACTAGGTCCTATTCCGGGGAGCTGTTTTTT.

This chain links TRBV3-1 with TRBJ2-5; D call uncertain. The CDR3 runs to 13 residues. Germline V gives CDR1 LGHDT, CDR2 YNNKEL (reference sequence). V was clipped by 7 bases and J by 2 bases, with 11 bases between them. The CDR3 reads CASTRELQETQYF. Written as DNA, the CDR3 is TGTGCCAGCACGCGAGAATTACAAGAGACCCAGTACTTC.

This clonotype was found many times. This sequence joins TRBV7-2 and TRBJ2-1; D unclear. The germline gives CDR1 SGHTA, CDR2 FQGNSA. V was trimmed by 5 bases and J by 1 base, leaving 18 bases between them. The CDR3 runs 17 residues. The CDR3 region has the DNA TGTGCCAGCAGCCTCCCGGAATTATCACTTTCCTACAATGAGCAGTTCTTC. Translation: CASSLPELSLSYNEQFF.

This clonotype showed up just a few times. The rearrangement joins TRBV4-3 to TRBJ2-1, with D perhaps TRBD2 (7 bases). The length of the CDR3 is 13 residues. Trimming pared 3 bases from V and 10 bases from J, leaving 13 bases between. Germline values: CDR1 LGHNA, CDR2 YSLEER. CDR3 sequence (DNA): TGCGCCAGCAGCCATGTAGGGGGGGGCGAGCAGTTCTTC. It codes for CASSHVGGGEQFF.

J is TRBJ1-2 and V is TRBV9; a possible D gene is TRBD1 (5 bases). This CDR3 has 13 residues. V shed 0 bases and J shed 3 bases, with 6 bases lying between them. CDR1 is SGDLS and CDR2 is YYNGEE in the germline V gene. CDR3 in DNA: TGTGCCAGCAGCGTAGCCAGGGACTATGGCTACACCTTC. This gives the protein CASSVARDYGYTF.